The 16 T cell receptor beta chains presented below share a single source sample, sequenced in a study of cytomegalovirus exposure and HLA in healthy donors. Primers: 60 Vbeta forward and 13 Jbeta reverse. The table came from immunoSEQ multiplex PCR; TCRdb's copy has only in-frame clones and leaves some out. The sample has roughly 110,000 clones; about 70% are singletons. Sequenced material: PBMCs. These receptors were obtained from a woman between 45 and 60 years old in good health and CMV-seropositive.

This clone was seen just once. The sample holds other DNA sequences that translate to the same CDR3. The rearrangement joins TRBV15 to TRBJ2-5; a weak D match, TRBD2 (5 bases). With 3 bases removed from V and 3 bases from J, the gap between germline ends came to 11 bases. Germline loops: CDR1 LNHNV, CDR2 YYDKDF (reference sequence). The CDR3 runs to 14 residues. The chain's CDR3 is CATSRPGIEETQYF. CDR3 in DNA: TGTGCCACCAGCAGGCCGGGGATCGAAGAGACCCAGTACTTC.

This chain uses TRBV10-3 with TRBJ1-1, with TRBD1 identical over 7 bases. The trim removed 0 bases at V and 0 bases at J, leaving 7 bases unmatched. The germline V gene has CDR1 ENHRY and CDR2 SYGVKD. The CDR3 contains 17 residues. DNA of the CDR3: TGTGCCATCAGTGAGTCCCTGGACAGGAGACTGAACACTGAAGCTTTCTTT. It specifies CAISESLDRRLNTEAFF.

The chain carries TRBV27 and TRBJ1-2; D might be TRBD1 (6 bases). V was shortened by 1 base and J by 1 base, with 22 bases between the two germline ends. The CDR3 loop spans 19 amino acids. Germline assignment: CDR1 MNHEY and CDR2 SMNVEV (reference sequence). This CDR3 reads CASSLWGGASSPINYGYTF. The CDR3 coding sequence is TGTGCCAGCAGTTTATGGGGGGGGGCGAGCTCTCCAATTAACTATGGCTACACCTTC.

This clone was counted a few times. The chain uses TRBV6-1 and TRBJ2-7; D not certain. Germline assignment: CDR1 MNHNS and CDR2 SASEGT. The CDR3 runs 12 residues. Trimming took off 10 bases at V and 3 bases at J, with 13 bases between the two ends. The CDR3 sequence is CAIKSLYYEQYF. The CDR3 DNA follows: TGTGCCATCAAGTCCCTCTACTACGAGCAGTACTTC.

This clone was found a few times. V and J are TRBV28 and TRBJ2-3; TRBD1 is a possible D gene (6 bases). Germline CDR1 MDHEN, CDR2 SYDVKM. This CDR3 comprises 14 residues. Trimming took 5 bases from V and 4 from J, leaving 13 bases between them. The CDR3 loop is CASSITGNADTQYF. The DNA of the CDR3 is TGTGCCAGCAGTATCACAGGGAACGCAGATACGCAGTATTTT.

The chain couples TRBV4-1 to TRBJ1-1; 9 positions agree with TRBD1. The CDR3 is made up of 14 amino acids. Per the germline V gene, CDR1 is MGHRA and CDR2 is YSYEKL. The V gene end was trimmed by 4 bases and the J gene end by 3 bases; junction bases not matched to a gene: 3. DNA of the CDR3: TGCGCCAGCAGCCTACAGGGGGCGGACACTGAAGCTTTCTTT. Amino acids: CASSLQGADTEAFF.

This clone appeared a single time. The chain has TRBV21-1 and TRBJ1-1; the D segment call TRBD1 is taken from the table without a DNA check. TRBV21-1 is given as a pseudogene. This CDR3 has 13 amino acids. The CDR3: CARQGQGEAEAFF. The CDR3 nucleotides read TGTGCCAGACAAGGACAGGGGGAGGCTGAAGCTTTCTTT.

The chain uses TRBV11-2 and TRBJ1-6, with TRBD1 matching over 10 bases. From germline, CDR1 is SGHAT and CDR2 FQNNGV. The CDR3 runs to 16 residues. V lost 3 bases to trimming and J lost 10 bases; unmatched junction nucleotides: 9. The CDR3 region is CASSFRTGGNGSPLHF. The CDR3 region has the DNA TGTGCCAGCAGCTTCCGGACAGGGGGGAATGGGTCACCCCTCCACTTT.

The chain is built from TRBV9 and TRBJ2-3; TRBD1 matches 7 bases. CDR3 size: 15 residues. The V gene's germline CDR1 is SGDLS and CDR2 YYNGEE. The V and J ends lost 2 bases and 4 bases, in that order; junction bases with no gene match: 7. CDR3 in DNA: TGTGCCAGCAGCGTCCGACAGGGAACCGCAGATACGCAGTATTTT. Residues: CASSVRQGTADTQYF.

The V and J genes are TRBV5-6 and TRBJ2-1; TRBD2 is a possible D gene (6 bases). V gave up 2 bases and J gave up 5 bases, with 11 bases separating them. Germline CDR1 reads SGHDT; CDR2 reads YYEEEE. CDR3 length: 14 residues. CDR3 sequence reads: CASSFRDFNNEQFF. CDR3 DNA sequence: TGTGCCAGCAGCTTCCGGGACTTCAACAATGAGCAGTTCTTC.

The genes are TRBV29-1 and TRBJ2-2; D possibly corresponds to TRBD1 (6 bases). Germline V gives CDR1 SQVTM, CDR2 ANQGSEA. CDR3 length equals 14 residues. V lost 7 bases and J 5 bases, leaving 17 bases between the germline ends. This CDR3 is CSAGGAAQTGELFF. CDR3 nucleotide sequence: TGCAGCGCTGGGGGCGCTGCCCAAACCGGGGAGCTGTTTTTT.

This clone was seen more than once but under ten times. The chain is built from TRBV6-5 and TRBJ1-5; D not certain. The CDR3 sequence is 14 residues long. V was trimmed by 6 bases and J by 4 bases, leaving 13 bases between them. Looked up from germline, CDR1 is MNHEY and CDR2 is SVGAGI. DNA for the CDR3: TGTGCCAGCAGCCCCGTAGTCGATAATCAGCCCCAGCATTTT. Translation gives CASSPVVDNQPQHF.

This clone was observed a few times. The gene calls are TRBV7-3 and TRBJ2-2, with D uncertain. The CDR3 is 15 amino acids. The V and J ends lost 2 bases and 4 bases respectively, with 11 bases between them. The germline CDR1 and CDR2 sequences are SGHTA and FQGTGA. The CDR3: CASSLGPTLTGELFF. CDR3 in DNA: TGTGCCAGCAGCTTAGGGCCAACCCTCACCGGGGAGCTGTTTTTT.

A few counts support this clone. V gene TRBV4-1 combines with J gene TRBJ2-7; TRBD2 agrees at 8 bases. The germline V gene encodes CDR1 MGHRA and CDR2 YSYEKL. The CDR3 consists of 18 residues. Trimming at V came to 1 base and at J to 2 bases, leaving 13 bases not matched to a gene. The CDR3 region has the DNA TGCGCCAGCAGCCAAGGCGTCAGTCGTTTAGCGGGGCCCTACGAGCAGTACTTC. Translated: CASSQGVSRLAGPYEQYF.

This chain joins TRBV30 and TRBJ1-5; 8 bases align to TRBD1. The V and J ends lost 2 bases and 2 bases, in that order; junction bases with no gene match: 17. The CDR3 is made up of 19 amino acids. Germline CDR1 reads GTSNPN; CDR2 reads SVGIG (reference sequence). CDR3 nucleotides: TGTGCCTGGAGTAGAGACGGGACAGGATTCCGCGAGGGCAATCAGCCCCAGCATTTT. Residues: CAWSRDGTGFREGNQPQHF.

CDR3 sequence (DNA): TGTGCCATCAGTGAGTCGAATGCGGGGAAACTGTTTTTT. Protein: CAISESNAGKLFF. The chain uses TRBV10-3 and TRBJ1-4; no clear D gene. From germline, CDR1 is ENHRY and CDR2 SYGVKD. V was clipped by 0 bases and J by 11 bases, with 10 bases between them. CDR3 size: 13 residues.